Presented here are 26 T cell receptor beta chains from one specimen sequenced in a study of human T cells and chemical hapten exposure. Time point defined: pre-sensitization, week 0. Treatment meaning: therapeutic diphenylcyclopropenone sensitization with weekly scalp DPC. Someone pulled total RNA out of unfractionated whole blood. TCRdb re-analysed the RACE reads in MiXCR, keeping a single row per CDR3 protein. The repertoire consists of roughly 36,000 distinct CDR3 sequences, with about 9.4% occurring once and the leading ten covering 25% to 30%. The sequenced sample was whole blood, obtained in connection with sensitization to the hapten diphenylcyclopropenone (DPC). The receptor set was obtained from a man aged 45-60 years with alopecia areata. Some clones in this sample may be carry-over from other donors' samples.

This clonotype was found many times. The chain combines TRBV9 with TRBJ2-7, with unresolved D. The CDR3 length is 14 residues. The germline V gene encodes CDR1 SGDLS and CDR2 YYNGEE. The germline V and J ends were trimmed by 4 bases and 5 bases, with 16 bases remaining between them. CDR3 bases: TGTGCCAGCAGCCCCCGACCCTTCGCCGACGAGCAGTACTTC. This codes for CASSPRPFADEQYF.

This clonotype was observed at least ten times. V is TRBV20-1 and J is TRBJ2-5; weak D call: TRBD2 (6 bases). Germline V gene lookup returns CDR1 DFQATT and CDR2 SNEGSKA (reference sequence). Trimming stripped 7 bases from V and 1 base from J, with 16 bases between. The CDR3 loop spans 14 amino acids. This CDR3 reads CSGWTTTSQETQYF. In DNA, the CDR3 is TGCAGTGGGTGGACTACTACTTCCCAAGAGACCCAGTACTTC.

This clonotype was seen a few times. V and J are TRBV21-1 and TRBJ2-7; the table calls TRBD1, which could not be checked here. TRBV21-1 constitutes a pseudogene. CDR3 length: 19 amino acids. The chain's CDR3 is CASSKVKGQGTYLPYEQYF. The CDR3, as DNA: TGTGCCAGCAGCAAAGTTAAGGGACAGGGGACCTATCTTCCCTACGAGCAGTACTTC.

This clonotype was seen many times. The chain links TRBV2 to TRBJ2-3; D not resolved. The V gene's germline CDR1 is SNHLY and CDR2 FYNNEI. V was trimmed by 2 bases and J by 3 bases, leaving 12 bases between them. CDR3 length: 15 residues. The CDR3 loop is CASSESRQPTDTQYF. The CDR3 coding sequence is TGTGCCAGCAGTGAATCCCGGCAGCCTACAGATACGCAGTATTTT.

This clonotype was found many times. V is TRBV29-1 and J is TRBJ2-1; no firm D call. The germline V and J ends were trimmed by 3 bases and 3 bases, with 9 bases remaining between them. The CDR3 is made up of 13 amino acids. Germline assignment: CDR1 SQVTM and CDR2 ANQGSEA. CDR3 DNA sequence: TGCAGCGTTGACAGTCCAAACTACAATGAGCAGTTCTTC. Amino acids: CSVDSPNYNEQFF.

Many counts were recorded for this clonotype. The chain joins TRBV3-1 to TRBJ2-3, with D unresolved. The germline gives CDR1 LGHDT, CDR2 YNNKEL (reference sequence). Trimming took 4 bases from V and 4 from J, leaving 6 bases between them. This CDR3 is 12 amino acids long. The CDR3 sequence is CASSPEADTQYF. The CDR3 nucleotides read TGTGCCAGCAGCCCAGAAGCAGATACGCAGTATTTT.

The table lists this clonotype with many counts. The chain is built from TRBV27 and TRBJ2-7; D possibly corresponds to TRBD1 (6 bases). Between the trimmed V and J ends, which lost 5 bases and 4 bases, there was a span of 12 bases. The CDR3 extends over 13 amino acids. From germline, CDR1 is MNHEY and CDR2 SMNVEV (reference sequence). The CDR3 loop is CASSVQGRYEQYF. The CDR3 nucleotides read TGTGCCAGCAGTGTACAGGGTCGGTACGAGCAGTACTTC.

This clonotype was observed once. One end of the junction is discordant with germline, which a read error may explain. The gene calls are TRBV20-1 and TRBJ2-6; perhaps D is TRBD1 or TRBD2 (6 bases each). The CDR3 is 19 residues long. Germline assignment: CDR1 DFQATT and CDR2 SNEGSKA (reference sequence). This chain's CDR3 is CGARVPTGAFTSGANVLTF. In nucleotides, the CDR3 is TGCGGTGCTAGAGTACCCACGGGGGCGTTTACGTCTGGGGCCAACGTCCTGACTTTC.

Ten or more counts support this clonotype. The chain recombines TRBV12-3 or TRBV12-4 with TRBJ2-7; TRBD2 aligns across 9 bases. The CDR3 sequence is 15 residues long. V shed 4 bases and J 2 bases; nucleotides not matched to a gene: 6. The CDR3 sequence is CASSSGTSRPYEQYF. The CDR3 nucleotides read TGTGCCAGCAGTTCCGGGACTAGCAGACCCTACGAGCAGTACTTC.

This clonotype was seen at least ten times. The rearrangement uses TRBV5-1 and TRBJ2-5; D is unresolved. CDR1 and CDR2 from the germline V gene are SGHRS and YFSETQ. CDR3 length equals 12 residues. Trimming removed 1 base at V and 5 bases at J, with 6 bases between. CDR3 sequence (DNA): TGCGCCAGCAGCTTGACCCTCGAGACCCAGTACTTC. It yields the protein CASSLTLETQYF.

This clonotype was seen repeatedly, ten times or more. V gene TRBV9 combines with J gene TRBJ1-1; D might be TRBD1 (5 bases). With 0 bases removed from V and 8 bases from J, the gap between germline ends came to 11 bases. The CDR3 is 13 residues long. CDR1 is SGDLS, CDR2 YYNGEE, per germline. CDR3: CASSVDAGREAFF. The CDR3 bases are TGTGCCAGCAGCGTAGATGCGGGGCGCGAAGCTTTCTTT.

In its sample, this clonotype was seen many times. V and J are TRBV5-1 and TRBJ1-1; TRBD1 might be the D (6 bases). CDR3 length: 14 amino acids. Between the trimmed V and J ends, which lost 3 bases and 6 bases, there was a span of 15 bases. The germline CDR1 and CDR2 sequences are SGHRS and YFSETQ. DNA of the CDR3: TGCGCCAGCAGCTCCCAGGGGTTCGGGGCTGAAGCTTTCTTT. Translation gives CASSSQGFGAEAFF.

There are a few counts of this clonotype. This chain uses TRBV7-2 with TRBJ2-2, with no clear D. The ends were cut back, 3 bases at V and 5 bases at J, with 7 bases in the middle. Per the germline V gene, CDR1 is SGHTA and CDR2 is FQGNSA. The CDR3 totals 13 residues. CDR3 DNA: TGTGCCAGCAGCTTTCGGCGGACCGGGGAGCTGTTTTTT. Its protein product is CASSFRRTGELFF.

This clonotype has just a few counts. The chain recombines TRBV28 with TRBJ2-5, with 8 bases lining up with TRBD1. The CDR3 spans 16 residues. CDR1 MDHEN and CDR2 SYDVKM come from the germline V gene. Trimming at V came to 6 bases and at J to 2 bases, leaving 11 bases not matched to a gene. CDR3 DNA sequence: TGTGCCAGCAGCCCACTACACGGGACAGGACAAGAGACCCAGTACTTC. Translated: CASSPLHGTGQETQYF.

This clonotype was seen repeatedly, ten times or more. The CDR3 loop is CASSLVSRNEQYF. CDR3 nucleotide sequence: TGTGCCAGCAGCTTGGTATCGAGGAACGAGCAGTACTTC. The chain is built from TRBV5-4 and TRBJ2-7; D not certain. Germline V gene data show CDR1 as SGHNT and CDR2 as YYREEE (reference sequence). The CDR3 totals 13 residues. V was pared by 0 bases and J by 5 bases, with 9 bases between.

DNA of the CDR3: TGTGCCAGCAGCGTACGACAGGGGGCAAGCTCCTACAATGAGCAGTTCTTC. This gives the protein CASSVRQGASSYNEQFF. J is TRBJ2-1 and V is TRBV7-6; TRBD1 matches at 10 bases. Germline CDR1 is SGHVS and CDR2 is FNYEAQ. V gave up 5 bases and J gave up 0 bases; unmatched junction bases: 7. CDR3 length: 17 amino acids.

This clonotype was recorded at least ten times. This chain uses TRBV2 with TRBJ2-4, with D tentatively TRBD1 (5 bases). Germline CDR1 is SNHLY and CDR2 is FYNNEI. This CDR3 has 14 residues. V was trimmed by 5 bases and J by 3 bases, leaving 11 bases between them. CDR3 coding DNA: TGTGCCAGCAGTCAGGGCGGAAACAAAAACATTCAGTACTTC. Amino acid sequence: CASSQGGNKNIQYF.

The rearrangement links TRBV6-6 to TRBJ2-7; no reliable D call. Germline V gives CDR1 MNHNY, CDR2 SVGAGI (reference sequence). This CDR3 contains 14 residues. With 0 bases removed from V and 4 bases from J, the gap between germline ends came to 10 bases. CDR3 nucleotides: TGTGCCAGCAGTTACTCGTCACACCTATACGAGCAGTACTTC. Its protein product is CASSYSSHLYEQYF.

This sequence joins TRBV10-3 and TRBJ2-3; D call uncertain. CDR3 length: 14 residues. Germline loops: CDR1 ENHRY, CDR2 SYGVKD. V dropped 8 bases and J dropped 2 bases, with 14 bases sitting between them. CDR3 nucleotides: TGTGCCATCGGAACGTCCGCGGACACAGATACGCAGTATTTT. It codes for CAIGTSADTDTQYF.

This clonotype was counted many times. This sequence joins TRBV11-2 and TRBJ2-4; tentative D call: TRBD1 (6 bases). There are 15 residues in the CDR3. Deletions cut 6 bases from V and 0 bases from J, with 12 bases between. From germline, CDR1 is SGHAT and CDR2 FQNNGV. The CDR3 reads CASRYRALAKNIQYF. The CDR3 region has the DNA TGTGCCAGCAGATACAGGGCGCTAGCCAAAAACATTCAGTACTTC. Using reference TRBV11-2 and TRBJ2-4 for the parts outside the CDR3, the full variable domain is EAGVAQSPRYKIIEKRQSVAFWCNPISGHATLYWYQQILGQGPKLLIQFQNNGVVDDSQLPKDRFSAERLKGVDSTLKIQPAKLEDSAVYLCASRYRALAKNIQYFGAGTRLSVL.

This clonotype was counted at least ten times. The genes are TRBV7-9 and TRBJ2-7; either TRBD1 or TRBD2 may supply D (6 bases each). This CDR3 region has 15 residues. Germline CDR1 and CDR2: SEHNR and FQNEAQ (reference sequence). Trimming shortened V by 5 bases and J by 2 bases, and 16 bases separated the two germline ends. The CDR3, as DNA: TGTGCCAGCAGCCTCGGGGGCGGCAGAGCCTACGAGCAGTACTTC. Translation: CASSLGGGRAYEQYF.

Worth noting for this clonotype: A read error may explain this, as a much larger clone is one base away. V is TRBV12-3 or TRBV12-4 and J is TRBJ2-7; 9 bases match TRBD1. This CDR3 has 15 amino acids. The V segment lost 1 base and the J segment 2 bases; nucleotides outside the gene matches: 3. CDR3 DNA sequence: TGTGCCAGCAGTTTAGGTGGGACAGGGACCTACGAGCAGTACTTC. This translates into CASSLGGTGTYEQYF.

V gene TRBV20-1 combines with J gene TRBJ2-3, with 8 positions matching TRBD1. Germline V CDR1 and CDR2: DFQATT, SNEGSKA (reference sequence). The CDR3 extends over 14 amino acids. The CDR3 loop reads CNPRQGMNTDTQYF. CDR3 coding DNA: TGCAACCCACGACAGGGGATGAACACAGATACGCAGTATTTT.

The V call is TRBV4-1, the J call TRBJ2-7; 9 nucleotides match TRBD1. CDR3 length: 14 residues. V lost 5 bases to trimming and J lost 7 bases; unmatched junction nucleotides: 9. Per germline, CDR1 MGHRA and CDR2 YSYEKL. CDR3 sequence reads: CASSAKQGAGEQYF. Here the CDR3 DNA reads TGCGCCAGCAGCGCAAAACAGGGGGCAGGGGAGCAGTACTTC.

This chain links TRBV7-2 with TRBJ2-5; D is unresolved. The CDR3 is made up of 12 amino acids. The germline CDR1 and CDR2 sequences are SGHTA and FQGNSA. The germline V and J ends were trimmed by 5 bases and 6 bases, with 10 bases remaining between them. The CDR3 DNA is TGTGCCAGCAGCCTGACCTTGAAGACCCAGTACTTC. It specifies CASSLTLKTQYF.

There are many counts of this clonotype. J is TRBJ1-5 and V is TRBV12-3 or TRBV12-4, with 10 bases lining up with TRBD1. This CDR3 is 15 amino acids long. The trim removed 6 bases at V and 2 bases at J, leaving 4 bases unmatched. The CDR3 bases are TGTGCCAGCAGCCGAGGACAGGGGGGCAATCAGCCCCAGCATTTT. Translation gives CASSRGQGGNQPQHF.